Presented here are 27 T cell receptor beta chains from one specimen sequenced in a study of early T cells in non-severe SARS-CoV-2 infection. TCRdb reprocessed the 5' RACE reads via MiXCR and lists one record per CDR3 protein. This sample has tens of thousands of distinct CDR3 sequences, with over 9% found just once. Sequences were obtained from whole blood. All receptors come from an adult who was a healthcare worker with PCR-confirmed SARS-CoV-2 infection or an uninfected control (not recorded which).

The genes are TRBV5-1 and TRBJ1-1; D remains ambiguous. Trimming pared 1 base from V and 5 bases from J, leaving 9 bases between. The CDR3 has 13 amino acids. Germline V CDR1 and CDR2: SGHRS, YFSETQ. CDR3 amino acids: CASSLMSWTEAFF. DNA for the CDR3: TGCGCCAGCAGCTTGATGTCTTGGACTGAAGCTTTCTTT. The whole variable domain, filled in from reference TRBV5-1 and TRBJ1-1, reads KAGVTQTPRYLIKTRGQQVTLSCSPISGHRSVSWYQQTPGQGLQFLFEYFSETQRNKGNFPGRFSGRQFSNSRSEMNVSTLELGDSALYLCASSLMSWTEAFFGQGTRLTVV.

The CDR3 here is CASSFRQGRAGELFF. Here the CDR3 DNA reads TGTGCCAGCAGCTTCCGGCAGGGGAGGGCCGGGGAGCTGTTTTTT. The V gene is TRBV11-2, the J gene TRBJ2-2; D might be TRBD2 (7 bases). The V gene lost 3 bases and the J gene lost 6 bases, with 14 bases spanning the gap. CDR3 length: 15 amino acids. CDR1 is SGHAT, CDR2 FQNNGV, per germline. Based on the CDR3 plus reference TRBV11-2 and TRBJ2-2, the full variable domain is EAGVAQSPRYKIIEKRQSVAFWCNPISGHATLYWYQQILGQGPKLLIQFQNNGVVDDSQLPKDRFSAERLKGVDSTLKIQPAKLEDSAVYLCASSFRQGRAGELFFGEGSRLTVL.

This clonotype came up many times. This chain joins TRBV7-2 and TRBJ2-7; D call uncertain. Germline values: CDR1 SGHTA, CDR2 FQGNSA. V was trimmed by 2 bases and J by 2 bases, leaving 13 bases between them. The CDR3 totals 15 residues. The CDR3 spells CASSLIELSTYEQYF. The CDR3 DNA sequence: TGTGCCAGCAGCTTAATTGAGTTATCGACCTACGAGCAGTACTTC.

The chain has TRBV20-1 and TRBJ1-2; 8 nucleotides agree with TRBD1. Germline V lookup: CDR1 DFQATT, CDR2 SNEGSKA (reference sequence). The CDR3 runs 13 residues. V was pared by 2 bases and J by 6 bases, with 5 bases of the junction left unmatched. CDR3 DNA: TGCAGTGCTAGACCGCAGGGGGCCGATGGCTACACCTTC. It yields the protein CSARPQGADGYTF.

V usage is TRBV6-2 or TRBV6-3 and J usage is TRBJ1-1, with TRBD1 as a possible D gene (5 bases). CDR1 is MNHEY and CDR2 is SVGEGT in the germline V gene. Trimming cost V 6 bases and J 2 bases, with 13 bases left between them. The CDR3 totals 14 residues. The DNA of the CDR3 is TGTGCCAGCAGCCAAGCCGGGGCTAACACTGAAGCTTTCTTT. This codes for CASSQAGANTEAFF.

This clonotype was counted at least ten times. Here the CDR3 reads CSVDRQTGEAFF. Here the CDR3 DNA reads TGCAGCGTAGATCGCCAGACGGGTGAAGCTTTCTTT. The genes are TRBV29-1 and TRBJ1-1, with D unclear. Trimming removed 6 bases at V and 7 bases at J, with 15 bases between. The CDR3 has 12 amino acids. Per the germline V gene, CDR1 is SQVTM and CDR2 is ANQGSEA.

This clonotype was counted ten times or more. V is TRBV29-1 and J is TRBJ1-2; tentative D call: TRBD1 (5 bases). Trimming left V 5 bases short and J 3 bases short, with 13 bases between. The CDR3 runs to 13 residues. Germline V CDR1 and CDR2: SQVTM, ANQGSEA. CDR3 nucleotide sequence: TGCAGCGTTCTTCGGGACGTCGACTATGGCTACACCTTC. Protein sequence: CSVLRDVDYGYTF.

This chain joins TRBV6-6 and TRBJ2-2; possibly TRBD1 for D (6 bases). With 4 bases removed from V and 7 bases from J, the gap between germline ends came to 10 bases. The CDR3 contains 13 residues. Germline assignment: CDR1 MNHNY and CDR2 SVGAGI (reference sequence). CDR3 protein: CASSWTEDGELFF. CDR3 DNA sequence: TGTGCCAGCAGTTGGACAGAGGACGGGGAGCTGTTTTTT.

The chain has TRBV7-6 and TRBJ2-1, with D perhaps TRBD1 (7 bases). V was shortened by 1 base and J by 5 bases, with 12 bases between the two germline ends. CDR3 size: 15 residues. The germline CDR1 and CDR2 sequences are SGHVS and FNYEAQ. The DNA for the CDR3 is TGTGCCAGCAGCTTAGGGACAGGAGGGGACAATGAGCAGTTCTTC. It codes for CASSLGTGGDNEQFF.

This clonotype showed up just a few times. V is TRBV29-1 and J is TRBJ2-7; TRBD1 matches 11 bases. With 5 bases clipped from V and 0 bases from J, the junction kept 6 bases outside the gene matches. There are 15 residues in the CDR3. Per the germline V gene, CDR1 is SQVTM and CDR2 is ANQGSEA. Here the CDR3 DNA reads TGCAGCGTTACTTGGACAGGGGGCAACTCCTACGAGCAGTACTTC. Encoded protein: CSVTWTGGNSYEQYF.

This clonotype was observed at least ten times. This chain uses TRBV7-3 with TRBJ2-6; D unclear. This CDR3 has 14 residues. The V end lost 4 bases, the J end lost 1 base, and 5 bases lay between the germline ends. Per the germline V gene, CDR1 is SGHTA and CDR2 is FQGTGA. The CDR3, as DNA: TGTGCCAGCAGCTCGGTATCTGGGGCCAACGTCCTGACTTTC. The encoded protein is CASSSVSGANVLTF.

The chain employs TRBV5-5 and TRBJ1-1, with D perhaps TRBD1 (5 bases). Per germline, CDR1 SGHKS and CDR2 YYEKEE (reference sequence). CDR3 size: 14 residues. The V end lost 0 bases, the J end lost 1 base, and 7 bases lay between the germline ends. The CDR3 reads CASSLGQRNTEAFF. The CDR3 coding sequence is TGTGCCAGCAGCTTGGGACAGCGGAACACTGAAGCTTTCTTT.

The sample holds a few counts of this clonotype. The V and J genes are TRBV7-6 and TRBJ2-5; 8 bases fit TRBD2. The germline V gene encodes CDR1 SGHVS and CDR2 FNYEAQ. This CDR3 has 16 residues. Trimming took 2 bases from V and 2 from J; bases not matched to a gene: 7. CDR3 bases: TGTGCCAGCAGCTTAATTCCTAGCGGGTATCAAGAGACCCAGTACTTC. Translating it yields CASSLIPSGYQETQYF.

This clonotype was observed a handful of times. In nucleotides, the CDR3 is TGTGCCAGTAGTATTCTGGACAGGGATGCCGGGGAGCTGTTTTTT. Amino acids: CASSILDRDAGELFF. The V gene is TRBV19, the J gene TRBJ2-2; the match to TRBD1 covers 8 bases. The CDR3 loop spans 15 amino acids. The V gene's germline CDR1 is LNHDA and CDR2 SQIVND (reference sequence). V shed 3 bases and J 6 bases; nucleotides not matched to a gene: 6.

The V gene is TRBV10-3, the J gene TRBJ2-7; 8 bases align to TRBD1. This CDR3 region has 13 residues. Looked up from germline, CDR1 is ENHRY and CDR2 is SYGVKD. The V segment lost 10 bases and the J segment 0 bases; nucleotides outside the gene matches: 5. CDR3 DNA sequence: TGTGCCACGCGGGACAGGTCCTCCTACGAGCAGTACTTC. Its protein product is CATRDRSSYEQYF.

Ten or more counts support this clonotype. The chain uses TRBV28 and TRBJ2-7; D may correspond to TRBD1 or TRBD2 (5 bases each). CDR1 is MDHEN and CDR2 is SYDVKM in the germline V gene. The ends were cut back, 5 bases at V and 3 bases at J, with 14 bases in the middle. This CDR3 comprises 14 residues. The CDR3 DNA follows: TGTGCCAGCAGTCCTCCGGGACGGAACTACGAGCAGTACTTC. Its protein is CASSPPGRNYEQYF.

Only one count was recorded for this clonotype. This chain connects TRBV29-1 to TRBJ2-2; 7 nucleotides match TRBD1. Trimming at V came to 6 bases and at J to 0 bases, leaving 10 bases not matched to a gene. Germline CDR1 reads SQVTM; CDR2 reads ANQGSEA. CDR3 length: 16 amino acids. The CDR3 here is CSVTDTGTANTGELFF. The DNA of the CDR3 is TGCAGCGTAACCGATACCGGGACAGCGAACACCGGGGAGCTGTTTTTT.

This clonotype occurred many times. This sequence joins TRBV4-2 and TRBJ2-5, with no clear D. The CDR3 extends over 12 amino acids. Germline CDR1 reads LGHNA; CDR2 reads YNFKEQ. V dropped 0 bases and J dropped 5 bases, with 4 bases sitting between them. The CDR3 nucleotides read TGTGCCAGCAGCCAAGATCGGGAGACCCAGTACTTC. Its protein is CASSQDRETQYF.

This clonotype was counted ten times or more. This chain connects TRBV6-6 to TRBJ2-5, with a weak D call TRBD2 (5 bases). From germline, CDR1 is MNHNY and CDR2 SVGAGI (reference sequence). The CDR3 spans 13 residues. V lost 4 bases and J 4 bases, leaving 10 bases between the germline ends. The CDR3 region is CASSSRRIETQYF. The CDR3 nucleotides are TGTGCCAGCAGTTCTCGGAGGATAGAGACCCAGTACTTC.

This clonotype was seen many times. This chain connects TRBV6-6 to TRBJ1-3, with 7 bases matching TRBD1. The CDR3 sequence is 16 residues long. Trimming cost V 0 bases and J 2 bases; bases outside gene matches: 4. The germline CDR1 and CDR2 sequences are MNHNY and SVGAGI (reference sequence). The CDR3 nucleotides are TGTGCCAGCAGTTACTCTGGACAGGCCACTGGAAACACCATATATTTT. This gives the protein CASSYSGQATGNTIYF.

In its sample, this clonotype was seen a few times. The chain joins TRBV28 to TRBJ2-3; 11 bases map to TRBD2. This CDR3 contains 16 residues. V trimming: 5 bases; J trimming: 2 bases; junction bases outside the gene matches: 6. Germline V gene sequence: CDR1 MDHEN, CDR2 SYDVKM. The CDR3 reads CASSLPGLAVTDTQYF. Written as DNA, the CDR3 is TGTGCCAGCAGTCTCCCGGGACTAGCGGTCACAGATACGCAGTATTTT. The full variable domain, in which reference TRBV28 and TRBJ2-3 provide the parts outside the CDR3, is DVKVTQSSRYLVKRTGEKVFLECVQDMDHENMFWYRQDPGLGLRLIYFSYDVKMKEKGDIPEGYSVSREKKERFSLILESASTNQTSMYLCASSLPGLAVTDTQYFGPGTRLTVL.

This clonotype was counted many times. The rearrangement links TRBV4-3 to TRBJ2-5, with D possibly TRBD2 on 6 matching bases. This CDR3 contains 15 residues. Germline CDR1 and CDR2: LGHNA and YSLEER. V was clipped by 4 bases and J by 0 bases, with 12 bases between them. In DNA form, the CDR3 reads TGCGCCAGCAGCCTGGGACTCAACGACCAAGAGACCCAGTACTTC. It yields the protein CASSLGLNDQETQYF.

This clonotype has a count of ten or more. J is TRBJ1-1 and V is TRBV12-3 or TRBV12-4; D might be TRBD1 (5 bases). With 8 bases removed from V and 4 bases from J, the gap between germline ends came to 17 bases. This CDR3 has 14 residues. CDR3 sequence reads: CASLLGQGSTEAFF. The CDR3 bases are TGTGCCAGCCTCCTTGGGCAGGGAAGCACTGAAGCTTTCTTT.

The chain recombines TRBV29-1 with TRBJ1-1, with D unresolved. V lost 2 bases to trimming and J lost 2 bases, with 9 bases between them. CDR3 size: 13 residues. Germline-derived CDR1 and CDR2 are SQVTM and ANQGSEA. The CDR3 reads CSVEKQTNTEAFF. CDR3 nucleotides: TGCAGCGTTGAAAAACAAACTAACACTGAAGCTTTCTTT.

This clonotype was counted at least ten times. This chain links TRBV4-2 with TRBJ1-3, with TRBD1 identical over 7 bases. After removal of 4 bases from V and 0 bases from J, the junction contained 6 bases not matched to a gene. The CDR3 has 16 amino acids. Germline V lookup: CDR1 LGHNA, CDR2 YNFKEQ. The CDR3 is CASSPLDRSSGNTIYF. CDR3 sequence (DNA): TGTGCCAGCAGCCCCTTGGACAGGAGCTCTGGAAACACCATATATTTT.

This clonotype was observed at least ten times. The chain has TRBV6-4 and TRBJ2-1, with 9 nucleotides matching TRBD2. The germline gives CDR1 MRHNA, CDR2 SNTAGT. The CDR3 is made up of 14 amino acids. Unmatched junction bases numbered 9, after V lost 6 bases and J lost 9 bases. CDR3 sequence (DNA): TGTGCCAGCAGCGCCGGCGGGGGGGCCGGTGAGCAGTTCTTC. It codes for CASSAGGGAGEQFF.

This clonotype was seen more than once but under ten times. The chain links TRBV11-2 to TRBJ2-3; TRBD2 might be the D (6 bases). Trimming stripped 0 bases from V and 0 bases from J, with 13 bases between. Germline loops: CDR1 SGHAT, CDR2 FQNNGV. The CDR3 totals 17 residues. The CDR3 is CASSLDVGGPSTDTQYF. In DNA, the CDR3 is TGTGCCAGCAGCTTAGATGTGGGGGGACCTAGCACAGATACGCAGTATTTT.